The 31 T cell receptor beta chains given below trace back to one sample, sequenced in a study of T cell responses to AZD1222 COVID-19 vaccine. Data came from immunoSEQ multiplex PCR; TCRdb stores just in-frame clones and leaves some out. The table shows tens of thousands of clones, with about 85% occurring only once. The starting material was peripheral blood, obtained on day 0 of AZD1222 vaccination. The receptor source for this set is an adult in good health.

This clone has a handful of counts. This sequence joins TRBV3-1 (or the pseudogene TRBV3-2) and TRBJ1-4; 9 bases line up with TRBD1. Germline trimming cut 3 bases from V and 7 bases from J; bases unmatched to any gene: 18. The CDR3 is 19 residues long. Germline CDR1 is LGHDT and CDR2 is YNNKEL (reference sequence). As DNA, the CDR3 is TGTGCCAGCAGCCACGATCCCGTCGGGACAGGGAATCTTGGTGAAAAACTGTTTTTT. Protein: CASSHDPVGTGNLGEKLFF.

The CDR3 DNA is TGTGCCAGCAGCACCCAGCCTGTCCGTCACAATGAGCAGTTCTTC. This codes for CASSTQPVRHNEQFF. The rearrangement uses TRBV9 and TRBJ2-1; no definite D call. Germline loops: CDR1 SGDLS, CDR2 YYNGEE. The V end was cut by 4 bases, the J end by 5 bases, with 16 bases between. The CDR3 runs 15 residues.

The chain couples TRBV3-1 (or the pseudogene TRBV3-2) to TRBJ2-6; the D call may be TRBD1 or TRBD2 (6 bases each). From germline, CDR1 is LGHDT and CDR2 YNNKEL (reference sequence). Trimming shortened V by 5 bases and J by 0 bases, and 17 bases separated the two germline ends. CDR3 length: 18 amino acids. The CDR3 spells CASSAWGDTFSGANVLTF. DNA of the CDR3: TGTGCCAGCAGCGCTTGGGGGGACACTTTCTCTGGGGCCAACGTCCTGACTTTC.

A few counts support this clone. V and J are TRBV7-2 and TRBJ2-7; no firm D call. Per the germline V gene, CDR1 is SGHTA and CDR2 is FQGNSA. CDR3 length: 16 amino acids. Deletions cut 6 bases from V and 2 bases from J, with 20 bases between. The CDR3 reads CASSHNIWTLPYEQYF. CDR3 in DNA: TGTGCCAGCAGTCATAATATCTGGACCCTCCCCTACGAGCAGTACTTC.

The chain combines TRBV7-2 with TRBJ1-3; TRBD1 matches at 8 bases. Germline V gene lookup returns CDR1 SGHTA and CDR2 FQGNSA. The CDR3 extends over 15 amino acids. Trimming at V came to 5 bases and at J to 2 bases, leaving 5 bases not matched to a gene. The chain's CDR3 is CASSPGQGTGNTIYF. The CDR3 DNA reads TGTGCCAGCAGCCCCGGACAGGGAACTGGAAACACCATATATTTT.

The chain couples TRBV5-4 to TRBJ2-1; a possible D gene is TRBD1 (5 bases). This CDR3 contains 13 residues. The V end lost 0 bases, the J end lost 10 bases, and 11 bases lay between the germline ends. Looked up from germline, CDR1 is SGHNT and CDR2 is YYREEE (reference sequence). The DNA of the CDR3 is TGTGCCAGCAGCTTGGACAGGCGATGGGAGCAGTTCTTC. Translation: CASSLDRRWEQFF.

This chain uses TRBV2 with TRBJ1-1; D gene unclear. Germline V gene lookup returns CDR1 SNHLY and CDR2 FYNNEI. V lost 7 bases to trimming and J lost 2 bases, with 14 bases between them. This CDR3 is 14 amino acids long. In DNA, the CDR3 is TGTGCCAGCATGGGCTCCCTGCGAAACACTGAAGCTTTCTTT. Translating it yields CASMGSLRNTEAFF.

This sequence joins TRBV7-8 and TRBJ2-7, with TRBD1 matching 8 bases. J was trimmed by 2 bases and V by 6 bases; bases with no gene match: 6. The CDR3 has 14 residues. Per germline, CDR1 SGHVS and CDR2 FQNEAQ. The CDR3 is CASRQGTGTYEQYF. The CDR3 DNA sequence: TGTGCCAGCAGACAAGGGACAGGAACCTACGAGCAGTACTTC.

Sample share makes this clone medium-sized (0.01 to 0.1%). The gene calls are TRBV28 and TRBJ1-5, with D perhaps matching TRBD1 (5 bases). CDR1 is MDHEN and CDR2 is SYDVKM in the germline V gene. CDR3 size: 14 residues. Trimming took 7 bases from V and 4 from J, leaving 14 bases between them. The DNA for the CDR3 is TGTGCCAGCATGTGGGGGAAACAGAATCAGCCCCAGCATTTT. Amino acids: CASMWGKQNQPQHF.

The J gene is TRBJ1-1, the V gene TRBV5-1, with D tentatively TRBD1 (6 bases). V lost 2 bases and J lost 4, with 12 bases in between. The CDR3 runs 14 residues. CDR1 is SGHRS and CDR2 is YFSETQ in the germline V gene. The CDR3 DNA reads as TGCGCCAGCAGCTTAGAGGGGGGCTTCACTGAAGCTTTCTTT. Residues: CASSLEGGFTEAFF.

This chain joins TRBV9 and TRBJ1-4; D remains ambiguous. This CDR3 spans 13 amino acids. Trimming took 2 bases from V and 2 from J, leaving 4 bases between them. Per the germline V gene, CDR1 is SGDLS and CDR2 is YYNGEE. DNA of the CDR3: TGTGCCAGCAGCGTTGACACTAATGAAAAACTGTTTTTT. Translating it yields CASSVDTNEKLFF.

The CDR3 sequence is CASSFTGFGEKLFF. As DNA, the CDR3 is TGTGCCAGCAGCTTTACAGGATTTGGCGAAAAACTGTTTTTT. This chain uses TRBV7-6 with TRBJ1-4; the D gene is possibly TRBD1 (5 bases). V was trimmed by 3 bases and J by 8 bases, leaving 13 bases between them. This CDR3 is built from 14 residues. CDR1 and CDR2 (germline): SGHVS, FNYEAQ.

V usage is TRBV29-1 and J usage is TRBJ2-2; possible D gene TRBD1, 5 bases. CDR3 length equals 16 residues. With 5 bases removed from V and 0 bases from J, the gap between germline ends came to 16 bases. Germline V lookup: CDR1 SQVTM, CDR2 ANQGSEA. CDR3 amino acids: CSVSPLGRANTGELFF. The CDR3 DNA is TGCAGCGTTAGCCCCCTGGGCAGGGCGAACACCGGGGAGCTGTTTTTT.

This clone was counted once. V is TRBV6-6 and J is TRBJ1-1; D unclear. Looked up from germline, CDR1 is MNHNY and CDR2 is SVGAGI (reference sequence). This CDR3 contains 16 residues. V was pared by 7 bases and J by 0 bases, with 18 bases between. DNA of the CDR3: TGTGCCAGCATATTACCGATGGGCCAGCTGAACACTGAAGCTTTCTTT. Its translation: CASILPMGQLNTEAFF.

This clone appeared once. The rearrangement uses TRBV5-6 and TRBJ1-2; TRBD1 matches at 8 bases. Germline V gene lookup returns CDR1 SGHDT and CDR2 YYEEEE. The length of the CDR3 is 14 residues. V shed 4 bases, J shed 8 bases, and the junction held 10 bases outside the gene matches. DNA for the CDR3: TGTGCCAGCAGCATTGGACAGGGAGGTTACGGCTACACCTTC. Encoded protein: CASSIGQGGYGYTF.

The chain couples TRBV7-9 to TRBJ1-2; unclear D gene. This CDR3 contains 14 residues. V lost 0 bases and J lost 6, with 11 bases in between. CDR1 and CDR2 (germline): SEHNR, FQNEAQ (reference sequence). CDR3 residues: CASSLASSWNGYTF. The CDR3 coding sequence is TGTGCCAGCAGCTTAGCTTCCTCCTGGAATGGCTACACCTTC.

V gene TRBV25-1 combines with J gene TRBJ1-3; D call uncertain. The ends were cut back, 7 bases at V and 0 bases at J, with 10 bases in the middle. Germline V CDR1 and CDR2: MGHDK, SYGVNS. The CDR3 spans 14 residues. The chain's CDR3 is CASTPEVSGNTIYF. CDR3 nucleotide sequence: TGTGCCAGCACCCCGGAGGTCTCTGGAAACACCATATATTTT.

This chain links TRBV19 with TRBJ1-5, with TRBD1 matching over 9 bases. The junction had 7 bases not matched to a gene; V was cut back by 4 bases and J by 3 bases. Germline-derived CDR1 and CDR2 are LNHDA and SQIVND (reference sequence). This CDR3 region has 16 residues. CDR3: CASSTTGGASNQPQHF. DNA for the CDR3: TGTGCCAGTAGTACCACAGGGGGCGCCTCCAATCAGCCCCAGCATTTT.

This chain joins TRBV13 and TRBJ2-7; weak D call: TRBD2 (6 bases). Germline-derived CDR1 and CDR2 are PRHDT and FYEKMQ (reference sequence). Trimming removed 5 bases at V and 5 bases at J, with 19 bases between. The CDR3 is 15 amino acids. The CDR3 region is CASSLAGGEEDEQYF. CDR3 sequence (DNA): TGTGCCAGCAGCCTAGCCGGGGGTGAGGAGGACGAGCAGTACTTC. Looking up the rest from reference TRBV13 and TRBJ2-7 gives the full variable domain: AAGVIQSPRHLIKEKRETATLKCYPIPRHDTVYWYQQGPGQDPQFLISFYEKMQSDKGSIPDRFSAQQFSDYHSELNMSSLELGDSALYFCASSLAGGEEDEQYFGPGTRLTVT.

This clone was detected once. The CDR3 DNA sequence: TGTGCCAGCAGCTTACAGGCTGATACGCAGTATTTT. It codes for CASSLQADTQYF. The chain has TRBV7-3 and TRBJ2-3; no reliable D call. Trimming removed 2 bases from V and 6 bases from J, with 6 bases in between. Germline CDR1 SGHTA, CDR2 FQGTGA. This CDR3 has 12 amino acids.

The genes are TRBV30 and TRBJ1-1, with D possibly TRBD1 on 5 matching bases. Germline-derived CDR1 and CDR2 are GTSNPN and SVGIG (reference sequence). The V end was cut by 1 base, the J end by 4 bases, with 16 bases between. The CDR3 has 15 residues. CDR3 in DNA: TGTGCCTGGAGTGCCACCAGATTGGGGACCACTGAAGCTTTCTTT. Protein sequence: CAWSATRLGTTEAFF. The full variable domain, completed using reference TRBV30 and TRBJ1-1, is SQTIHQWPATLVQPVGSPLSLECTVEGTSNPNLYWYRQAAGRGLQLLFYSVGIGQISSEVPQNLSASRPQDRQFILSSKKLLLSDSGFYLCAWSATRLGTTEAFFGQGTRLTVV.

This chain links TRBV7-2 with TRBJ1-1; 8 bases fit TRBD1. The germline CDR1 and CDR2 sequences are SGHTA and FQGNSA. The CDR3 runs to 17 residues. Trimming cost V 5 bases and J 3 bases; bases outside gene matches: 14. The CDR3, as DNA: TGTGCCAGCAGCCCTTGGACAGGGCGAGGGGTTGACACTGAAGCTTTCTTT. Its translation is CASSPWTGRGVDTEAFF.

The J gene is TRBJ2-7, the V gene TRBV27; D might be TRBD1 (6 bases). The V end was cut by 6 bases, the J end by 3 bases, with 15 bases between. The CDR3 has 14 residues. The V gene's germline CDR1 is MNHEY and CDR2 SMNVEV (reference sequence). The CDR3, as DNA: TGTGCCAGCAGAGTCGGGACACTATTCTACGAGCAGTACTTC. Translation: CASRVGTLFYEQYF.

V is TRBV7-3 and J is TRBJ1-2; D might be TRBD1 (6 bases). V was clipped by 5 bases and J by 6 bases, with 16 bases between them. Germline V gene sequence: CDR1 SGHTA, CDR2 FQGTGA. The CDR3 runs to 14 residues. The CDR3 DNA is TGTGCCAGCAGCCCCTCGGGGGGCGCGGATGGCTACACCTTC. It codes for CASSPSGGADGYTF. The full variable domain, rest sourced from reference TRBV7-3 and TRBJ1-2, is GAGVSQTPSNKVTEKGKYVELRCDPISGHTALYWYRQSLGQGPEFLIYFQGTGAADDSGLPNDRFFAVRPEGSVSTLKIQRTERGDSAVYLCASSPSGGADGYTFGSGTRLTVV.

V usage is TRBV28 and J usage is TRBJ2-1; 7 bases are shared with TRBD1. CDR1 is MDHEN, CDR2 SYDVKM, per germline. CDR3 length: 14 amino acids. V lost 2 bases, J lost 8 bases, and 6 bases stayed unmatched. The CDR3 loop reads CASSLQGVIYEQFF. The CDR3 nucleotides are TGTGCCAGCAGTTTACAGGGGGTGATTTATGAGCAGTTCTTC.

The chain joins TRBV11-2 to TRBJ2-3; 9 bases align to TRBD2. The V segment lost 5 bases and the J segment 3 bases; nucleotides outside the gene matches: 9. This CDR3 is built from 16 residues. Germline assignment: CDR1 SGHAT and CDR2 FQNNGV. CDR3 residues: CASSPDGAGGTDTQYF. CDR3 sequence (DNA): TGTGCCAGCAGCCCCGACGGCGCGGGGGGGACAGATACGCAGTATTTT.

This chain uses TRBV5-1 with TRBJ1-1; maybe TRBD1 (5 bases). The CDR3 contains 16 residues. CDR1 SGHRS and CDR2 YFSETQ come from the germline V gene. Trimming cost V 1 base and J 1 base, with 14 bases left between them. CDR3 residues: CASSLRVGGGNTEAFF. CDR3 in DNA: TGCGCCAGCAGCTTGAGGGTTGGGGGTGGGAACACTGAAGCTTTCTTT.

The V gene is TRBV6-5, the J gene TRBJ1-2; maybe TRBD1 (6 bases). V was pared by 7 bases and J by 4 bases, with 16 bases between. The CDR3 length is 14 residues. The germline V gene encodes CDR1 MNHEY and CDR2 SVGAGI. The CDR3 loop is CASTPDSWGYGYTF. In DNA, the CDR3 is TGTGCCAGCACGCCGGACAGCTGGGGCTATGGCTACACCTTC.

The chain carries TRBV6-2 or TRBV6-3 and TRBJ2-1, with D tentatively TRBD2 (5 bases). Trimming pared 5 bases from V and 3 bases from J, leaving 20 bases between. The CDR3 is made up of 17 amino acids. Germline V gene data show CDR1 as MNHEY and CDR2 as SVGEGT. The CDR3 loop reads CASSKMTNFGIYNEQFF. The CDR3 region has the DNA TGTGCCAGCAGTAAAATGACTAATTTCGGGATCTACAATGAGCAGTTCTTC.

The rearrangement joins TRBV7-2 to TRBJ2-3, with TRBD2 matching 9 bases. Germline assignment: CDR1 SGHTA and CDR2 FQGNSA. V was clipped by 5 bases and J by 5 bases; unmatched bases: 14. The length of the CDR3 is 17 residues. The chain's CDR3 is CASSMSSGRGGRDTQYF. The CDR3 bases are TGTGCCAGCAGCATGTCCTCCGGGCGGGGGGGCCGAGATACGCAGTATTTT.

The chain has TRBV6-5 and TRBJ2-3, with 10 bases identical to TRBD2. This CDR3 contains 15 residues. Looked up from germline, CDR1 is MNHEY and CDR2 is SVGAGI. V trimming: 7 bases; J trimming: 6 bases; junction bases outside the gene matches: 10. This CDR3 reads CASTRSLAGDDTQYF. The CDR3 bases are TGTGCCAGCACCAGGAGTCTAGCGGGGGACGATACGCAGTATTTT.